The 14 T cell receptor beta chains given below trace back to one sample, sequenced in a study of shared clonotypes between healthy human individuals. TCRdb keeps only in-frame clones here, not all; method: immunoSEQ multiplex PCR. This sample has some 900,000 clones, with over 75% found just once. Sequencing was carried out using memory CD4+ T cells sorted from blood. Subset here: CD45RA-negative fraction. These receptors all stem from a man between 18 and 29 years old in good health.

The CDR3 protein is CASSLGTGGAEGSPLHF. The CDR3 DNA follows: TGTGCCAGCAGCTTGGGGACAGGGGGCGCCGAGGGTTCACCCCTCCACTTT. The chain is built from TRBV5-4 and TRBJ1-6; 11 bases line up with TRBD1. J lost 9 bases, V lost 0 bases, and 8 bases had no gene match. CDR3 length: 17 residues. Germline lookup yields CDR1 SGHNT and CDR2 YYREEE (reference sequence).

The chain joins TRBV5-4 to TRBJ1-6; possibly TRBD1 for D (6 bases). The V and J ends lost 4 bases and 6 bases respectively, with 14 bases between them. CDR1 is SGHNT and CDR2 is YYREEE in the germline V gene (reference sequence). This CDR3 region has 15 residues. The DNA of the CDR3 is TGTGCCAGCAGCCAGGACAGAAACAGTAATTCACCCCTCCACTTT. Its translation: CASSQDRNSNSPLHF.

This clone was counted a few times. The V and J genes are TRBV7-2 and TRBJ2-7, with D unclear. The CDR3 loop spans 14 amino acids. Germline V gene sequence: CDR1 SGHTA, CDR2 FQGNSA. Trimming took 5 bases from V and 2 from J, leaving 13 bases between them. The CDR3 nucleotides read TGTGCCAGCAGCATTAACGGACGGACCTACGAGCAGTACTTC. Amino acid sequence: CASSINGRTYEQYF.

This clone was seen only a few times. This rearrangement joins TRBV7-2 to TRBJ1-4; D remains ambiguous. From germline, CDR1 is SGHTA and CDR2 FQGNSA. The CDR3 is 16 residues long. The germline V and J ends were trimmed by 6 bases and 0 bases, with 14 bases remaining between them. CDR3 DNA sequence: TGTGCCAGCAGTGGCCAGAAGATTGCAACTAATGAAAAACTGTTTTTT. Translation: CASSGQKIATNEKLFF.

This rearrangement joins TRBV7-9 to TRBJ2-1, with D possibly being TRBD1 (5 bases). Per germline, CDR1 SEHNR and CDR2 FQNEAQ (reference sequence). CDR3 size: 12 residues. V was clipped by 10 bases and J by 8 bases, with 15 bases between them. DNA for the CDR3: TGTGCCACAAAACTCAACAGGTATGAGCAGTTCTTC. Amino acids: CATKLNRYEQFF.

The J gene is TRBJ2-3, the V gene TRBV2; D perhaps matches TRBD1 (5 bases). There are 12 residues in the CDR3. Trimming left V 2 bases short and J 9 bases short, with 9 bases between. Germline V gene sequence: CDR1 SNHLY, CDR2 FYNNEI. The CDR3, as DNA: TGTGCCAGCAGTGAAAACAGGTGGACGCAGTATTTT. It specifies CASSENRWTQYF.

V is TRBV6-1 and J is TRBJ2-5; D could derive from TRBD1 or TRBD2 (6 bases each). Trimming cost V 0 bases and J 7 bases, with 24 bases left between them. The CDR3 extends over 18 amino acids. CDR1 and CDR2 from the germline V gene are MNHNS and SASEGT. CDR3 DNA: TGTGCCAGCAGTGAAGCGCGTTTCTGGGGGGCCTCGTCTCCGACCCAGTACTTC. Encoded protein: CASSEARFWGASSPTQYF.

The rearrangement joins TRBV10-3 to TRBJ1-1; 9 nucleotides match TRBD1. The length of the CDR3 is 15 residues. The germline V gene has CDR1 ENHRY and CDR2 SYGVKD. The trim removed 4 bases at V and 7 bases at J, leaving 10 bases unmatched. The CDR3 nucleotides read TGTGCCATCAGTGTCGGGACAGGGCGCGGGGATGAAGCTTTCTTT. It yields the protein CAISVGTGRGDEAFF.

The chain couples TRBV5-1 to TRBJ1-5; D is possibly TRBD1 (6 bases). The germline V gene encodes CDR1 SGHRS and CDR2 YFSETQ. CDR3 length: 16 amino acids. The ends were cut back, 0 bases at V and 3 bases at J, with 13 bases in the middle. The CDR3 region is CASSLEGGLNNQPQHF. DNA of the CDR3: TGCGCCAGCAGCTTGGAGGGGGGATTGAACAATCAGCCCCAGCATTTT.

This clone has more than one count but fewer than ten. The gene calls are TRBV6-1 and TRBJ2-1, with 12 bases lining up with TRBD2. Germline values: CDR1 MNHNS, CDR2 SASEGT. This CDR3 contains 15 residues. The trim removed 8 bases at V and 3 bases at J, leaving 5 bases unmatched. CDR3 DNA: TGTGCCAGCGGCTCACTAGCGGGGGGCTACAATGAGCAGTTCTTC. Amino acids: CASGSLAGGYNEQFF.

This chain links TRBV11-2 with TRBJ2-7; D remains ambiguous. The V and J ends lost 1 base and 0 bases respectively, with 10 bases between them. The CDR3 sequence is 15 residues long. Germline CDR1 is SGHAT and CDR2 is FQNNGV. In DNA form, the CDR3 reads TGTGCCAGCAGCTTAGGCTCACAAAGCTCCTACGAGCAGTACTTC. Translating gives CASSLGSQSSYEQYF.

CDR3 sequence (DNA): TGTGCCAGCTCACCACCAACACAGGGGGCCAGCACTGAAGCTTTCTTT. As protein: CASSPPTQGASTEAFF. The genes are TRBV18 and TRBJ1-1, with 9 positions matching TRBD1. Germline trimming cut 0 bases from V and 4 bases from J; bases unmatched to any gene: 6. The CDR3 runs to 16 residues. Germline V CDR1 and CDR2: KGHSH, LQKENI. The whole variable domain, filled in from reference TRBV18 and TRBJ1-1, reads NAGVMQNPRHLVRRRGQEARLRCSPMKGHSHVYWYRQLPEEGLKFMVYLQKENIIDESGMPKERFSAEFPKEGPSILRIQQVVRGDSAAYFCASSPPTQGASTEAFFGQGTRLTVV.

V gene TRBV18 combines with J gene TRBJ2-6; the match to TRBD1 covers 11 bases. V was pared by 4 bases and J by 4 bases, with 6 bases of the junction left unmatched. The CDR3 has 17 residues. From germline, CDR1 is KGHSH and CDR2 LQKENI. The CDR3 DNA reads TGTGCCAGCTCACTAGGGACAGGGGGAGCCGGGGCCAACGTCCTGACTTTC. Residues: CASSLGTGGAGANVLTF.

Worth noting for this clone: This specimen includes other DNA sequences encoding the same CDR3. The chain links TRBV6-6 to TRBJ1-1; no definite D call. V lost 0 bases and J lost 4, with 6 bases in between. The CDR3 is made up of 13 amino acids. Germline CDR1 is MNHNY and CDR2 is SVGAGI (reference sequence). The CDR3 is CASSYSRGTEAFF. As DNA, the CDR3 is TGTGCCAGCAGTTACTCTCGGGGCACTGAAGCTTTCTTT.